Below are 27 T cell receptor beta chains sequenced from a single sample in a study of blood T cell repertoires in COVID-19. Only in-frame clones appear in the TCRdb table, and some are missing; sequencing was by immunoSEQ multiplex PCR. The sample gives approximately 270,000 clones, nearly 90% of which show up once; around 3% is in the top ten. Sequenced input: peripheral blood. The origin of the receptors is a man between 18 and 29 years old with active or convalescent COVID-19.

On this clone itself: The junction differs from germline at one of its ends, possibly a read error. The chain links TRBV13 to TRBJ2-3; D is uncertain. Germline V CDR1 and CDR2: PRHDT, FYEKMQ (reference sequence). This CDR3 spans 14 amino acids. CDR3 residues: CASSVGSFTDTQYF. CDR3 bases: TGTGCCAGCAGCGTAGGGTCATTCACAGATACGCAGTATTTT.

This CDR3 reads CASSLAGDYGYTF. In DNA form, the CDR3 reads TGCGCCAGCAGCCTCGCGGGTGACTATGGCTACACCTTC. The rearrangement uses TRBV4-3 and TRBJ1-2; unclear D gene. The germline CDR1 and CDR2 sequences are LGHNA and YSLEER. V was trimmed by 4 bases and J by 3 bases, leaving 9 bases between them. CDR3 length equals 13 residues.

This rearrangement joins TRBV7-3 to TRBJ2-3; D might be TRBD1 (6 bases). Germline CDR1 is SGHTA and CDR2 is FQGTGA. Trimming cost V 5 bases and J 2 bases, with 14 bases left between them. The CDR3 runs to 15 residues. DNA of the CDR3: TGTGCCAGCAGCCGGGTAGGGGGAAACACAGATACGCAGTATTTT. Protein: CASSRVGGNTDTQYF.

This clone was seen a few times. The CDR3 DNA is TGCAGCGTTGCTTTCCACAATGAGCAGTTCTTC. Protein: CSVAFHNEQFF. The J gene is TRBJ2-1, the V gene TRBV29-1; D remains ambiguous. CDR1 is SQVTM and CDR2 is ANQGSEA in the germline V gene. V lost 4 bases to trimming and J lost 5 bases, with 6 bases between them. The CDR3 spans 11 residues.

The rearrangement joins TRBV18 to TRBJ1-2; TRBD1 matches 9 bases. From germline, CDR1 is KGHSH and CDR2 LQKENI. Trimming at V came to 1 base and at J to 6 bases, leaving 3 bases not matched to a gene. This CDR3 region has 14 residues. Here the CDR3 DNA reads TGTGCCAGCTCACCACGGACAGGGGACAATGGCTACACCTTC. The encoded protein is CASSPRTGDNGYTF. Together with reference TRBV18 and TRBJ1-2, the CDR3 gives the full variable domain: NAGVMQNPRHLVRRRGQEARLRCSPMKGHSHVYWYRQLPEEGLKFMVYLQKENIIDESGMPKERFSAEFPKEGPSILRIQQVVRGDSAAYFCASSPRTGDNGYTFGSGTRLTVV.

The rearrangement uses TRBV5-1 and TRBJ1-2, with D possibly TRBD1 on 6 matching bases. V was clipped by 7 bases and J by 2 bases, with 12 bases between them. Germline V gene data show CDR1 as SGHRS and CDR2 as YFSETQ. CDR3 size: 13 residues. This CDR3 is CASASTGNYGYTF. CDR3 coding DNA: TGCGCCAGCGCGTCTACAGGGAACTATGGCTACACCTTC.

The V gene is TRBV5-4, the J gene TRBJ1-1; D is perhaps TRBD1 (5 bases). Trimming took off 3 bases at V and 1 base at J, with 7 bases between the two ends. The CDR3 loop spans 13 amino acids. Germline-derived CDR1 and CDR2 are SGHNT and YYREEE (reference sequence). CDR3 bases: TGTGCCAGCAGCTCCACAGGGAACACTGAAGCTTTCTTT. It translates to CASSSTGNTEAFF.

V and J are TRBV5-1 and TRBJ2-5; the D gene is possibly TRBD1 (6 bases). CDR1 and CDR2 (germline): SGHRS, YFSETQ. The CDR3 has 14 amino acids. V lost 2 bases to trimming and J lost 1 base, with 9 bases between them. For the CDR3, the DNA is TGCGCCAGCAGCTTAGGACAGATCCAAGAGACCCAGTACTTC. Protein: CASSLGQIQETQYF. The full variable domain, with the rest looked up from reference TRBV5-1 and TRBJ2-5, is KAGVTQTPRYLIKTRGQQVTLSCSPISGHRSVSWYQQTPGQGLQFLFEYFSETQRNKGNFPGRFSGRQFSNSRSEMNVSTLELGDSALYLCASSLGQIQETQYFGPGTRLLVL.

The chain employs TRBV7-8 and TRBJ1-1, with D perhaps matching TRBD1 (6 bases). The CDR3 loop spans 16 amino acids. The germline V gene encodes CDR1 SGHVS and CDR2 FQNEAQ. Deletions cut 2 bases from V and 7 bases from J, with 20 bases between. CDR3 nucleotide sequence: TGTGCCAGCAGCTTACGGGGGGGCTTGGTCGTCGGTGAAGCTTTCTTT. It yields the protein CASSLRGGLVVGEAFF.

This clone was seen more than once but under ten times. The CDR3 coding sequence is TGTGCCAGCAGACGACCGGGACAGGGCTATGGCTACACCTTC. This translates into CASRRPGQGYGYTF. V usage is TRBV27 and J usage is TRBJ1-2; 9 bases are a match to TRBD1. The CDR3 is 14 amino acids. Germline V gives CDR1 MNHEY, CDR2 SMNVEV (reference sequence). Trimming at V came to 6 bases and at J to 4 bases, leaving 6 bases not matched to a gene.

This clone was counted a few times. The chain uses TRBV18 and TRBJ2-2; D is perhaps TRBD1 (6 bases). V was cut by 4 bases and J by 4 bases, with 7 bases left in between. CDR3 length equals 13 residues. Germline V lookup: CDR1 KGHSH, CDR2 LQKENI. CDR3 in DNA: TGTGCCAGCTCACGGACAGCCACCGGGGAGCTGTTTTTT. This codes for CASSRTATGELFF.

This clone was counted between two and nine times. This chain joins TRBV29-1 and TRBJ2-1, with 8 bases lining up with TRBD2. The CDR3 sequence is 14 residues long. The V and J ends lost 7 bases and 2 bases, in that order; junction bases with no gene match: 7. Per germline, CDR1 SQVTM and CDR2 ANQGSEA. The DNA for the CDR3 is TGCAGCGGAAGTAGCGGGATGGCCTACAATGAGCAGTTCTTC. Encoded protein: CSGSSGMAYNEQFF.

The V call is TRBV5-4, the J call TRBJ2-3, with D perhaps matching TRBD2 (6 bases). The CDR3 is made up of 15 amino acids. V was trimmed by 4 bases and J by 6 bases, leaving 18 bases between them. Per germline, CDR1 SGHNT and CDR2 YYREEE (reference sequence). The chain's CDR3 is CASSRQAREMDTQYF. CDR3 sequence (DNA): TGTGCCAGCAGCCGCCAGGCACGGGAGATGGATACGCAGTATTTT. The variable domain in full, completed from reference TRBV5-4 and TRBJ2-3, reads ETGVTQSPTHLIKTRGQQVTLRCSSQSGHNTVSWYQQALGQGPQFIFQYYREEENGRGNFPPRFSGLQFPNYSSELNVNALELDDSALYLCASSRQAREMDTQYFGPGTRLTVL.

The rearrangement uses TRBV7-3 and TRBJ2-3; D is perhaps TRBD1 (6 bases). Per the germline V gene, CDR1 is SGHTA and CDR2 is FQGTGA. The CDR3 is made up of 14 amino acids. Trimming cost V 3 bases and J 3 bases, with 10 bases left between them. Here the CDR3 reads CASSFRGGTDTQYF. CDR3 in DNA: TGTGCCAGCAGCTTTCGAGGGGGAACAGATACGCAGTATTTT. The whole variable domain, filled in from reference TRBV7-3 and TRBJ2-3, reads GAGVSQTPSNKVTEKGKYVELRCDPISGHTALYWYRQSLGQGPEFLIYFQGTGAADDSGLPNDRFFAVRPEGSVSTLKIQRTERGDSAVYLCASSFRGGTDTQYFGPGTRLTVL.

The chain combines TRBV27 with TRBJ1-1, with TRBD1 identical over 9 bases. The germline V gene has CDR1 MNHEY and CDR2 SMNVEV (reference sequence). Unmatched junction bases numbered 13, after V lost 3 bases and J lost 5 bases. CDR3 length: 17 amino acids. This CDR3 is CASSLKFGTGLSTEAFF. CDR3 nucleotides: TGTGCCAGCAGTTTGAAGTTTGGGACAGGGTTGAGTACTGAAGCTTTCTTT.

V usage is TRBV7-2 and J usage is TRBJ1-2; D gene ambiguous. V lost 1 base and J lost 8, with 8 bases in between. CDR3 length equals 12 residues. Germline V gene sequence: CDR1 SGHTA, CDR2 FQGNSA. CDR3 bases: TGTGCCAGCAGCTTAGTACATTGGGGCTACACCTTC. Translation: CASSLVHWGYTF.

The rearrangement links TRBV27 to TRBJ2-3; 13 nucleotides line up with TRBD2. The CDR3 has 16 residues. The germline CDR1 and CDR2 sequences are MNHEY and SMNVEV (reference sequence). V shed 4 bases and J 4 bases; nucleotides not matched to a gene: 5. The chain's CDR3 is CASSSPGLAGADTQYF. The CDR3 DNA is TGTGCCAGCAGTTCCCCAGGACTAGCGGGAGCAGATACGCAGTATTTT.

The chain couples TRBV5-4 to TRBJ2-2; the match to TRBD1 covers 7 bases. The CDR3 is made up of 15 amino acids. With V trimmed by 4 bases and J by 0 bases, 3 bases remained unmatched. Germline CDR1 SGHNT, CDR2 YYREEE (reference sequence). CDR3 loop: CASSLGGANTGELFF. The DNA for the CDR3 is TGTGCCAGCAGCCTAGGGGGCGCGAACACCGGGGAGCTGTTTTTT.

CDR3 residues: CASSSLAAITDTQYF. CDR3 DNA: TGTGCCAGCAGTTCATTAGCGGCAATCACAGATACGCAGTATTTT. This chain joins TRBV6-2 or TRBV6-3 and TRBJ2-3; D possibly corresponds to TRBD2 (6 bases). Trimming removed 4 bases at V and 2 bases at J, with 13 bases between. Germline V gives CDR1 MNHEY, CDR2 SVGEGT. CDR3 size: 15 residues.

The genes are TRBV15 and TRBJ2-1; 7 nucleotides match TRBD1. Germline V gene sequence: CDR1 LNHNV, CDR2 YYDKDF (reference sequence). This CDR3 is 15 amino acids long. V lost 2 bases and J lost 4; bases outside the gene matches: 5. The CDR3 spells CATSRSRGSYNEQFF. The CDR3 DNA reads TGTGCCACCAGCAGATCCAGGGGGTCGTACAATGAGCAGTTCTTC.

The gene calls are TRBV13 and TRBJ2-7; 7 positions agree with TRBD1. V was clipped by 0 bases and J by 2 bases; unmatched bases: 4. The CDR3 runs 15 residues. From germline, CDR1 is PRHDT and CDR2 FYEKMQ (reference sequence). The CDR3 region has the DNA TGTGCCAGCAGCTTAGGGGGGGACAGCGCCTACGAGCAGTACTTC. It specifies CASSLGGDSAYEQYF.

The chain employs TRBV7-3 and TRBJ1-1, with no clear D. CDR3 length equals 16 residues. V lost 2 bases and J 7 bases, leaving 20 bases between the germline ends. Germline V gene lookup returns CDR1 SGHTA and CDR2 FQGTGA. This CDR3 reads CASSLGGPTAAGEAFF. CDR3 DNA sequence: TGTGCCAGCAGCTTAGGAGGCCCAACCGCGGCCGGTGAAGCTTTCTTT.

In its sample, this clone was seen a few times. The chain recombines TRBV12-3 or TRBV12-4 with TRBJ1-1; no reliable D call. The CDR3 is 13 residues long. V was trimmed by 3 bases and J by 4 bases, leaving 9 bases between them. The DNA for the CDR3 is TGTGCCAGCAGTTTTCTTTCGAGCACTGAAGCTTTCTTT. The encoded protein is CASSFLSSTEAFF.

The gene calls are TRBV9 and TRBJ2-1, with TRBD2 matching over 11 bases. This CDR3 is built from 17 residues. The germline V gene has CDR1 SGDLS and CDR2 YYNGEE. The junction had 10 bases not matched to a gene; V was cut back by 0 bases and J by 8 bases. The CDR3 DNA reads TGTGCCAGCAGCGTAGGGACAGCGGCTAGCGGGAGGCATGAGCAGTTCTTC. Residues: CASSVGTAASGRHEQFF.

This chain connects TRBV18 to TRBJ1-1; TRBD1 agrees at 10 bases. Germline CDR1 and CDR2: KGHSH and LQKENI. The CDR3 totals 14 residues. V dropped 5 bases and J dropped 3; count of bases not matched to a gene: 3. The CDR3 DNA follows: TGTGCCAGCTCAGTCGGGACAGGGGACACTGAAGCTTTCTTT. Its translation is CASSVGTGDTEAFF.

To note about this clone: At the DNA level, this CDR3 is encoded by other sequences in the same sample as well. V usage is TRBV19 and J usage is TRBJ2-7; no definite D call. Germline assignment: CDR1 LNHDA and CDR2 SQIVND (reference sequence). Trimming removed 0 bases at V and 6 bases at J, with 9 bases between. The CDR3 is made up of 13 amino acids. CDR3 loop: CASSIDRSSEQYF. The CDR3 DNA is TGTGCCAGTAGTATAGATCGGAGTTCCGAGCAGTACTTC. Looking up the rest from reference TRBV19 and TRBJ2-7 gives the full variable domain: DGGITQSPKYLFRKEGQNVTLSCEQNLNHDAMYWYRQDPGQGLRLIYYSQIVNDFQKGDIAEGYSVSREKKESFPLTVTSAQKNPTAFYLCASSIDRSSEQYFGPGTRLTVT.

The CDR3 region is CASSPGLGTNTGELFF. In DNA, the CDR3 is TGTGCCAGCAGCCCGGGACTAGGGACGAACACCGGGGAGCTGTTTTTT. The J gene is TRBJ2-2, the V gene TRBV9; TRBD2 matches at 8 bases. This CDR3 contains 16 residues. J was trimmed by 0 bases and V by 4 bases; bases with no gene match: 5. Germline CDR1 and CDR2: SGDLS and YYNGEE.